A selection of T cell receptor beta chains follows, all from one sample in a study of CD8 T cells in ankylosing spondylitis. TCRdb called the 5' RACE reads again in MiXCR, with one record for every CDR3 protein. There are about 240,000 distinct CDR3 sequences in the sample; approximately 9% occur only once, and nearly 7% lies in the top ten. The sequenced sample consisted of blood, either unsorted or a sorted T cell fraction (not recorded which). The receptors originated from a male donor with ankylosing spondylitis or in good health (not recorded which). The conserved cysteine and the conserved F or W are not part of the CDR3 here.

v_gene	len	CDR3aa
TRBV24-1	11	ASQAGVNSPLH
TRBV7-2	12	ASSLALENQPQH
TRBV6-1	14	ASSKLEGSSKNIQY
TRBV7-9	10	ASSFITGELF
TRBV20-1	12	SASGTSSYNEQF
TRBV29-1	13	SVQLRDRPNEKLF
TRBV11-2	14	ASSLRGSLSNDEQF
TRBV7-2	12	ASSSPGLQETQY
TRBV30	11	AWSPGSPETQY
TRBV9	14	ASSPQTGGPISPLH
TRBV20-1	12	SASNRGSNTEAF
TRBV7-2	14	ASSLRRGDSNYGYT
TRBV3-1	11	ASSPPGRSEAF
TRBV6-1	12	ASSGGTANSPLH
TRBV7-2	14	ASRSTSGRVLDTQY
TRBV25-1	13	ASSPWTGGTGELF
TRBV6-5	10	ASRGQNYGYT
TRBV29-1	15	SVEDLEGQGKDNEQF
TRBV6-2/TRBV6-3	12	ASSLVREGDTQY
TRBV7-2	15	ASSVGTSGTSSYEQY
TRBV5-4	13	ASSLSLAEYNEQF
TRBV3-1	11	ASSGLSDNEQF
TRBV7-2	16	ASSLARNTGISGNTIY
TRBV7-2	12	ASSLSGGGSPLH
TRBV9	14	ASSVGEGRGTDTQY
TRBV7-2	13	ASSLDRRGGQEQY
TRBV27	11	ATSRQGWYEQY
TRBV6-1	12	ASSSGSNSYEQY
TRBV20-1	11	SANPPGANEQF
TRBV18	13	ASSHRALAYDEQF
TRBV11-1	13	ASSLAEGTTYEQY
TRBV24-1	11	ATGGDFTGELF
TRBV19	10	ASSTRDSQAF
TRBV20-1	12	SARELAGTDTQY
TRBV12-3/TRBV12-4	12	ASSPREGGSPLH
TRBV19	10	AGGGANQPQH
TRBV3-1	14	ASSQGLRGAGQPQH
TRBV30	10	AWYRGNTEAF
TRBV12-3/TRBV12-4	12	ASSSLTNTGELF
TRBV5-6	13	ASSLKAGVTDTQY
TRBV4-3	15	ASSQDRWGSGANVLT
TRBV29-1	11	SVSPRGDTEAF